A single sample is the source of the 23 T cell receptor beta chains below, sequenced in a study of blood T cell repertoires in COVID-19. Method: immunoSEQ multiplex PCR; TCRdb's copy keeps in-frame clones and lacks some. This sample has around 310,000 clones; 90% occur once, and the top ten carry about 1%. The sample was peripheral blood. These receptor sequences come from a woman aged 40 to 50 with COVID-19, enrolled during active disease.

The J gene is TRBJ1-1, the V gene TRBV5-1; tentatively, D is TRBD1 (6 bases). Deletions cut 1 base from V and 7 bases from J, with 14 bases between. Germline V gives CDR1 SGHRS, CDR2 YFSETQ. This CDR3 comprises 14 residues. Here the CDR3 DNA reads TGCGCCAGCAGCTTGAACACACAGGGTGGTGAAGCTTTCTTT. Amino acid sequence: CASSLNTQGGEAFF.

This rearrangement joins TRBV28 to TRBJ2-7, with 7 positions matching TRBD1. Germline V CDR1 and CDR2: MDHEN, SYDVKM. Trimming at V came to 7 bases and at J to 6 bases, leaving 6 bases not matched to a gene. The CDR3 spans 12 residues. Written as DNA, the CDR3 is TGTGCCAGCACCGACTCAGGGGGCGAGCAGTACTTC. The encoded protein is CASTDSGGEQYF.

The chain couples TRBV6-6 to TRBJ1-4; TRBD1 matches at 9 bases. The V gene's germline CDR1 is MNHNY and CDR2 SVGAGI (reference sequence). CDR3 size: 15 residues. V lost 5 bases, J lost 0 bases, and 1 base stayed unmatched. CDR3 nucleotides: TGTGCCAGCAGTCGGACAGGGGCAACTAATGAAAAACTGTTTTTT. Its protein is CASSRTGATNEKLFF.

The V and J genes are TRBV3-1 (or the pseudogene TRBV3-2) and TRBJ1-1; D might be TRBD1 (5 bases). The CDR3 totals 16 residues. The germline V and J ends were trimmed by 0 bases and 4 bases, with 15 bases remaining between them. Germline CDR1 reads LGHDT; CDR2 reads YNNKEL (reference sequence). CDR3 sequence (DNA): TGTGCCAGCAGCCAAGATGGCGTGTCAGGGCGCACTGAAGCTTTCTTT. This gives the protein CASSQDGVSGRTEAFF.

J is TRBJ2-6 and V is TRBV7-6, with 7 nucleotides matching TRBD2. Germline assignment: CDR1 SGHVS and CDR2 FNYEAQ. J was trimmed by 0 bases and V by 1 base; bases with no gene match: 6. The CDR3 has 18 amino acids. CDR3 nucleotide sequence: TGTGCCAGCAGCTTAGTGGGGACTACGTTCTCTGGGGCCAACGTCCTGACTTTC. Translating it yields CASSLVGTTFSGANVLTF.

The chain has TRBV28 and TRBJ1-2; D remains ambiguous. Germline-derived CDR1 and CDR2 are MDHEN and SYDVKM. Trimming removed 1 base from V and 3 bases from J, with 6 bases in between. The CDR3 has 13 amino acids. CDR3 loop: CASSLSGYYGYTF. CDR3 nucleotide sequence: TGTGCCAGCAGTTTATCGGGGTACTATGGCTACACCTTC.

The CDR3 DNA is TGCAGCGTCAATACAGGGGAGGACTATGGCTACACCTTC. Protein: CSVNTGEDYGYTF. The genes are TRBV29-1 and TRBJ1-2; 7 bases agree with TRBD1. Germline V gene data show CDR1 as SQVTM and CDR2 as ANQGSEA. Trimming at V came to 6 bases and at J to 3 bases, leaving 7 bases not matched to a gene. The CDR3 sequence is 13 residues long.

The V gene is TRBV7-2, the J gene TRBJ2-7; maybe TRBD2 (7 bases). The V and J ends lost 2 bases and 0 bases respectively, with 20 bases between them. Germline values: CDR1 SGHTA, CDR2 FQGNSA. The length of the CDR3 is 18 residues. The DNA for the CDR3 is TGTGCCAGCAGCTTAATAGGGGGGAGGGACGGAGGCTCCTACGAGCAGTACTTC. Its translation: CASSLIGGRDGGSYEQYF.

This chain links TRBV13 with TRBJ2-3; TRBD2 might be the D (6 bases). Germline loops: CDR1 PRHDT, CDR2 FYEKMQ (reference sequence). This CDR3 region has 13 residues. Trimming removed 2 bases from V and 11 bases from J, with 14 bases in between. This CDR3 is CASSLISSEKQYF. CDR3 sequence (DNA): TGTGCCAGCAGCTTAATTTCTAGCGAGAAGCAGTATTTT.

CDR3 sequence (DNA): TGTGCCACCAGCAGAGATCGGGAAGGTGGGGACACTGAAGCTTTCTTT. It is translated as CATSRDREGGDTEAFF. The rearrangement uses TRBV15 and TRBJ1-1; no firm D call. CDR1 is LNHNV and CDR2 is YYDKDF in the germline V gene (reference sequence). The CDR3 spans 16 residues. Trimming removed 0 bases from V and 3 bases from J, with 14 bases in between.

The genes are TRBV5-1 and TRBJ2-7, with 10 bases fitting TRBD1. The CDR3 is 14 residues long. With 5 bases clipped from V and 1 base from J, the junction kept 3 bases outside the gene matches. CDR1 is SGHRS, CDR2 YFSETQ, per germline. CDR3 region: CASRGQGPSYEQYF. For the CDR3, the DNA is TGCGCCAGCAGGGGACAGGGGCCTTCCTACGAGCAGTACTTC. The variable domain in full, completed from reference TRBV5-1 and TRBJ2-7, reads KAGVTQTPRYLIKTRGQQVTLSCSPISGHRSVSWYQQTPGQGLQFLFEYFSETQRNKGNFPGRFSGRQFSNSRSEMNVSTLELGDSALYLCASRGQGPSYEQYFGPGTRLTVT.

The CDR3 loop is CASSLPPTPLRDSPFSNQPQHF. CDR3 bases: TGTGCCAGCAGCCTCCCGCCAACCCCCCTACGGGACAGCCCCTTTAGCAATCAGCCCCAGCATTTT. V and J are TRBV7-3 and TRBJ1-5; 7 bases align to TRBD1. CDR1 and CDR2 (germline): SGHTA, FQGTGA. The CDR3 extends over 22 amino acids. The junction had 25 bases not matched to a gene; V was cut back by 5 bases and J by 0 bases.

The chain uses TRBV7-6 and TRBJ1-5; D not certain. From germline, CDR1 is SGHVS and CDR2 FNYEAQ. Deletions cut 1 base from V and 7 bases from J, with 11 bases between. The CDR3 sequence is 14 residues long. The CDR3 nucleotides read TGTGCCAGCAGCTTAGTGGGCAGCGGACAGCCCCAGCATTTT. Its translation is CASSLVGSGQPQHF. The whole variable domain, filled in from reference TRBV7-6 and TRBJ1-5, reads GAGVSQSPRYKVTKRGQDVALRCDPISGHVSLYWYRQALGQGPEFLTYFNYEAQQDKSGLPNDRFSAERPEGSISTLTIQRTEQRDSAMYRCASSLVGSGQPQHFGDGTRLSIL.

The chain uses TRBV7-9 and TRBJ1-3; 8 positions match TRBD1. J gave up 2 bases and V 5 bases, and 2 bases lay outside the gene matches. The germline gives CDR1 SEHNR, CDR2 FQNEAQ (reference sequence). The CDR3 consists of 14 residues. The CDR3 protein is CASSPTGAGNTIYF. The CDR3 nucleotides read TGTGCCAGCAGCCCGACAGGGGCTGGAAACACCATATATTTT.

The V call is TRBV30, the J call TRBJ1-2; D remains ambiguous. Deletions cut 2 bases from V and 6 bases from J, with 10 bases between. Germline CDR1 and CDR2: GTSNPN and SVGIG (reference sequence). The CDR3 covers 12 residues. CDR3 in amino acids: CAWSPRSDGYTF. The CDR3 DNA is TGTGCCTGGAGTCCTCGGAGCGATGGCTACACCTTC.

The CDR3 loop is CASSLGAGAGEQYF. CDR3 bases: TGCGCCAGCAGCTTGGGAGCGGGGGCTGGGGAGCAGTACTTC. This chain joins TRBV5-1 and TRBJ2-7; 8 nucleotides line up with TRBD2. Germline-derived CDR1 and CDR2 are SGHRS and YFSETQ. J gave up 7 bases and V 0 bases, and 6 bases lay outside the gene matches. CDR3 size: 14 residues.

J is TRBJ1-5 and V is TRBV7-2; D remains ambiguous. Trimming removed 1 base at V and 2 bases at J, with 12 bases between. Germline V gene data show CDR1 as SGHTA and CDR2 as FQGNSA. The CDR3 has 16 amino acids. In DNA, the CDR3 is TGTGCCAGCAGCTTAGTTGCGGGGAATCGCAATCAGCCCCAGCATTTT. Translation gives CASSLVAGNRNQPQHF.

The CDR3 DNA sequence: TGTGCCAGCCTGGGAGGGGTTTACGAGCAGTACTTC. This translates into CASLGGVYEQYF. This chain uses TRBV5-5 with TRBJ2-7, with 7 nucleotides matching TRBD2. Germline V CDR1 and CDR2: SGHKS, YYEKEE (reference sequence). Losses at the gene ends were 7 bases for V and 4 bases for J; bases not matched to a gene: 5. The CDR3 contains 12 residues.

The gene calls are TRBV28 and TRBJ2-2, with 7 bases aligning to TRBD2. CDR3 size: 15 residues. Trimming took 6 bases from V and 1 from J; bases not matched to a gene: 5. Looked up from germline, CDR1 is MDHEN and CDR2 is SYDVKM. The CDR3 is CASRTGGQNTGELFF. CDR3 DNA: TGTGCCAGCAGGACGGGAGGCCAGAACACCGGGGAGCTGTTTTTT.

CDR3 in amino acids: CASSPGQGGVKLFF. DNA of the CDR3: TGTGCCAGCAGCCCAGGACAGGGGGGTGTAAAACTGTTTTTT. V gene TRBV3-1 (or the pseudogene TRBV3-2) combines with J gene TRBJ1-4; 10 bases align to TRBD1. Unmatched junction bases numbered 6, after V lost 4 bases and J lost 10 bases. This CDR3 comprises 14 residues. Per germline, CDR1 LGHDT and CDR2 YNNKEL (reference sequence).

This rearrangement joins TRBV24-1 to TRBJ2-5; D is perhaps TRBD2 (5 bases). There are 15 residues in the CDR3. Trimming shortened V by 4 bases and J by 3 bases, and 14 bases separated the two germline ends. Germline-derived CDR1 and CDR2 are KGHDR and SFDVKD. For the CDR3, the DNA is TGTGCCACCAGTGACCCTTCAACTAGTGAAGAGACCCAGTACTTC. It is translated as CATSDPSTSEETQYF.

The CDR3 DNA reads TGTGCCAGCAGCACTAGGGACAGGGGTCCCTACGAGCAGTACTTC. Its translation is CASSTRDRGPYEQYF. The chain recombines TRBV27 with TRBJ2-7; 10 positions match TRBD1. In germline, CDR1 is MNHEY, CDR2 SMNVEV (reference sequence). J lost 2 bases, V lost 6 bases, and 7 bases had no gene match. CDR3 length: 15 amino acids.

This chain links TRBV15 with TRBJ2-7; 10 bases align to TRBD1. In germline, CDR1 is LNHNV, CDR2 YYDKDF (reference sequence). V lost 3 bases to trimming and J lost 4 bases; unmatched junction nucleotides: 9. This CDR3 is built from 16 residues. The CDR3 region is CATSRRPGTGAYEQYF. The CDR3 coding sequence is TGTGCCACCAGCAGGCGTCCCGGGACAGGGGCATACGAGCAGTACTTC.